A selection of T cell receptor beta chains follows, all from one sample in a study of identical twins. Each CDR3 protein is one row after TCRdb ran MiXCR on the 5' RACE reads. The data show more than 650,000 distinct CDR3 sequences, 6% to 6.5% seen once. What was sequenced was naive T cells sorted from blood. The receptors derive from a man aged 18 to 29 in good health. CDR3s include the opening cysteine and the closing phenylalanine or tryptophan. The D gene is left open where the match is weak. Where a row states a size, it is once, few, many or the class of an expanded clone; other rows omit it.

j_call	clone_size	d_call	v_call	cdr3_nt	cdr3_aa
TRBJ2-1	NA	TRBD1	TRBV5-5	TGTGCCAGCAGCTTTGAGGGACAGGGGCAGTTCTTC	CASSFEGQGQFF
TRBJ2-1	NA	TRBD2	TRBV20-1	TGCAGTGCTAGGACTAGCGGACCGAGCTCCTACAATGAGCAGTTCTTC	CSARTSGPSSYNEQFF
TRBJ1-5	many	NA	TRBV5-1	TGCGCCAGCAGCTTTTTGCCGGGCAATCAGCCCCAGCATTTT	CASSFLPGNQPQHF
TRBJ2-2	many	NA	TRBV10-3	TGTGCCATCAGTGAGTTGGTCGGGAGAGAGACCGGGGAGCTGTTTTTT	CAISELVGRETGELFF
TRBJ1-2	many	NA	TRBV29-1	TGCAGCGTTGAAGGGGGCGGCTATGGCTACACCTTC	CSVEGGGYGYTF
TRBJ2-7	many	NA	TRBV28	TGTGCCAGCAGTTCCCGGGGCCACGGGCAGTACTTC	CASSSRGHGQYF
TRBJ1-3	few	NA	TRBV12-3/TRBV12-4	TGTGCCAGCAGTTTAGCCGTTACGGTGACCATATATTTT	CASSLAVTVTIYF
TRBJ2-7	many	TRBD2	TRBV12-3/TRBV12-4	TGTGCCAGCAGCTTTGCGGGAGTCCAAAAGGTCGAGCAGTACTTC	CASSFAGVQKVEQYF
TRBJ2-3	many	TRBD2	TRBV20-1	TGCAGTGCTAGAGTCCTGACTAGCGGGAGGGGAAATACGCAGTATTTT	CSARVLTSGRGNTQYF
TRBJ2-7	NA	NA	TRBV27	TGTCCCAGCAGTTTAGTCTTAGAGGACAGCTACGAGCAGTACTTC	CPSSLVLEDSYEQYF
TRBJ2-5	many	NA	TRBV12-3/TRBV12-4	TGTGCCAGCAGTTTAGGGTCCCAGTACTTC	CASSLGSQYF
TRBJ1-6	many	NA	TRBV12-3/TRBV12-4	TGTGCCAGCAGTTTAGCACAGGGAAGCAATTCACCCCTCCACTTT	CASSLAQGSNSPLHF
TRBJ2-7	NA	TRBD1	TRBV2	TGTGCCAGCAGCATAGGGACAGTTTACTACGAGCAGTACTTC	CASSIGTVYYEQYF
TRBJ2-3	NA	TRBD2	TRBV27	TGTGCCAGTGGAGACACGCCGGGAGGAGATACGCAGTATTTT	CASGDTPGGDTQYF
TRBJ2-5	NA	NA	TRBV10-3	TGTGCCATCAGTGTGGGGGAACAAGAGACCCAGTACTTC	CAISVGEQETQYF
TRBJ2-3	many	NA	TRBV10-3	TGTGCCATCAGGGAAACCGACAGGCCTGGTACGCAGTATTTT	CAIRETDRPGTQYF
TRBJ1-2	NA	NA	TRBV30	TGTGCCTGGAGTGGGGCCGCTTCGTTCGGCGGCTACACCTTC	CAWSGAASFGGYTF
TRBJ2-1	many	NA	TRBV9	TGTGCCAGCAGCGACGAAGCCGCTTACAATGAGCAGTTCTTC	CASSDEAAYNEQFF
TRBJ2-1	few	NA	TRBV7-2	TGTGCCAGCAGCTTAGATGGCGGGTTGTACAATGAGCAGTTCTTC	CASSLDGGLYNEQFF
TRBJ2-5	few	NA	TRBV24-1	TGTGCCACCAGTGACGGGGCCTCTGAGACCCAGTACTTC	CATSDGASETQYF
TRBJ1-5	NA	TRBD1	TRBV7-2	TGTGCCAGCAGCAACCGGGACAGGGGGCTTTGGCCCCAGCATTTT	CASSNRDRGLWPQHF
TRBJ1-5	many	NA	TRBV7-3	TGTGCCAGCAGCTTAACTGGGACTAGCAATCAGCCCCAGCATTTT	CASSLTGTSNQPQHF
TRBJ2-6	NA	TRBD2	TRBV11-2	TGTGCCAGCAGCTTCGGGGGGACGGGACTAGGAATTTCTGGGGCCAACGTCCTGACTTTC	CASSFGGTGLGISGANVLTF
TRBJ2-5	NA	NA	TRBV6-1	TGTGCCAGCAGTCGACCGGGGGGCGGGGAGACCCAGTACTTC	CASSRPGGGETQYF
TRBJ2-3	few	NA	TRBV30	TGTGCCTGGGAACGTACAGGGACAGATACGCAGTATTTT	CAWERTGTDTQYF
TRBJ1-6	many	NA	TRBV27	TGTGCCAGCACAGCAACTCGAGGGAATTCACCCCTCCACTTT	CASTATRGNSPLHF
TRBJ2-1	NA	NA	TRBV21-1	TGTGCCAGCACCACTTTGATCGCAGCGGGAGGGGCCAATGAGCAGTTCTTC	CASTTLIAAGGANEQFF
TRBJ1-2	many	TRBD1	TRBV4-1	TGCGCCAGCAGCCAACCCCGGACAGGGGGCGTAAATGGCTACACCTTC	CASSQPRTGGVNGYTF
TRBJ1-1	many	TRBD1	TRBV6-5	TGTGCCAGCAGCAGGACAGGGATCGCAGCTTTCTTT	CASSRTGIAAFF
TRBJ2-6	many	TRBD2	TRBV5-1	TGCGCCAGCAGCTTGACCCTGGGGACTACCGGCTCTGGGGCCAACGTCCTGACTTTC	CASSLTLGTTGSGANVLTF
TRBJ1-4	many	TRBD1	TRBV4-3	TGCGCCAGCAGCCAAGAACCGCACGGAACAGGGGGTGAAAAACTGTTTTTT	CASSQEPHGTGGEKLFF
TRBJ1-6	many	TRBD1	TRBV27	TGTGCCAGCAGTTTCTTGGACAGGAATAATTCACCCCTCCACTTT	CASSFLDRNNSPLHF
TRBJ1-1	NA	TRBD1	TRBV5-1	TGCGCCAGCAGACAACGGGACAGCGAAGCTTTCTTT	CASRQRDSEAFF
TRBJ1-2	many	TRBD1	TRBV6-5	TGTGCCAGTGGACAGGGGAGGAATGGCTACACCTTC	CASGQGRNGYTF
TRBJ2-4	NA	NA	TRBV3-1	TGTGCCAGCAGCCAAGATCATCGCGGGATAAAAAACATTCAGTACTTC	CASSQDHRGIKNIQYF
TRBJ1-1	few	NA	TRBV6-2/TRBV6-3	TGTGCCAGCAGTTCACCGCAACAGGGTCGGACTGAAGCTTTCTTT	CASSSPQQGRTEAFF
TRBJ1-1	few	TRBD1	TRBV7-2	TGTGCCAGCAGCTTATACGGGACAGGGGGCACTGAAGCTTTCTTT	CASSLYGTGGTEAFF
TRBJ2-1	NA	TRBD2	TRBV7-6	TGTGCCAGCAGCTCTAACTCCGGGACTAGGGGTGAGCAGTTCTTC	CASSSNSGTRGEQFF
TRBJ2-3	many	NA	TRBV29-1	TGCAGCGTTGAAAACGGGGACAGCACAGATACGCAGTATTTT	CSVENGDSTDTQYF
TRBJ1-1	many	NA	TRBV15	TGTGCCACCAGCCCAGGTACAGACACTGAAGCTTTCTTT	CATSPGTDTEAFF
TRBJ2-6	many	TRBD2	TRBV29-1	TGCAGCGTCAGCGGCGGGAGCTCTGGGGCCAACGTCCTGACTTTC	CSVSGGSSGANVLTF
TRBJ2-1	many	TRBD2	TRBV29-1	TGCAGCGTTGAGCGGGCAGCGGGAGTAGGCAATGAGCAGTTCTTC	CSVERAAGVGNEQFF